The clone carrying this T cell receptor beta chain was seen only once. No DNA is shown, since the ends of the CDR3 on it are uncertain; the CDR3 is the one TCRdb lists. This record belongs to a study of blood T cell repertoires in COVID-19. The CDR3 region is 15 residues in length, termini included. In germline, CDR1 is LNHDA, CDR2 SQIVND (reference sequence). Measured with immunoSEQ multiplex PCR; TCRdb has only the in-frame clones, and not every one. Of 190,000 or so clones in the sample, 70% to 90% were seen once. The chain links TRBV19 to TRBJ2-7; the table's D call TRBD1 went unverified against the DNA. The clonotype originates from a woman aged 80 or over with acute or convalescent COVID-19. Sequenced input: peripheral blood. The CDR3 region is CASSIFFGQGYEQYF.